This TCR beta chain was found in a study of blood T cell repertoires in COVID-19. Profiling relied on immunoSEQ multiplex PCR, and the TCRdb table lists in-frame clones only, not all of them. The sample contains 250,000 to 300,000 clones, around 89% of which appear only once. The germline CDR1 and CDR2 sequences are SNHLY and FYNNEI. The CDR3 sequence is 14 residues long. V dropped 6 bases and J dropped 7; count of bases not matched to a gene: 7. Sequencing used peripheral blood. The chain employs TRBV2 and TRBJ1-5, with 9 nucleotides matching TRBD1. The receptor was isolated from a man between 35 and 55 years old with acute or convalescent COVID-19. Here the CDR3 DNA reads TGTGCCAGCAGCGTACAGGGGGCAGGACAGCCCCAGCATTTT. It yields the protein CASSVQGAGQPQHF.